Sequencing of this T cell receptor beta chain was carried out in a study of cytomegalovirus exposure and HLA in healthy donors (dated by TCRdb to 2016 to 2017). Study-wide context: An earlier analysis of roughly 610 of the donors reported 276 Gb of sequence data and 95 million to 120 million unique TCR beta sequences obtained from approximately 180 million T cells. Around 300 gigabases of sequencing data and 70 million to 85 million unique TCR sequences were included in an early release covering about 600 HLA-typed donors. Among the roughly 390 genotyped donors, around 81% belonged to the genetic ancestry cluster associated with self-reported Caucasian donors. The study was designed to test whether signatures of past pathogen exposure could be identified by cataloging public T cell receptors. The study profiled the T cell repertoires of hundreds of subjects by immunosequencing and related them to cytomegalovirus serostatus. A separate validation cohort of more than 100 different subjects was used in addition to the approximately 610-subject first cohort. To predict cytomegalovirus infection status, the study brought together high-throughput TCR immunosequencing, statistical association of individual TCRs with disease status, and machine learning. To study patterns of TCR occurrence, a later analysis re-analyzed previously published TCR beta repertoires from more than 550 donors and added high-resolution HLA genotyping. In the later analysis, no new phenotypic data were used to find candidate immune exposures; instead, reliance was placed on TCR beta sequences and their occurrence across donors. To decide whether each TCR beta V gene segment behaved as functional or pseudogenic, an earlier analysis of some 600 of the donors relied on high-throughput TCR beta sequencing. Donor age, sex, ethnicity and CMV serostatus were compiled together with the repertoire data. A later genetic analysis took genome-wide SNP genotypes for about 65% of the roughly 670 donors and used that subset as a discovery cohort. All discovery cohort repertoires had been generated on a single sequencing platform. Both class I and class II loci were covered by HLA typing, at four-digit resolution. The number of typed donors differed by locus: about 620-630 for A, B, C, DRB1 and DQB1; some 500 for DQA1; 606 for DPA1; and 450 to 480 for DPB1. Roughly five DR-DQ haplotypes were handled as single units for association and clustering, since linkage in the cohort was strong. On average, roughly 240,000 unique TCR beta nucleotide sequences were sequenced per donor among a few hundred genotyped donors of the cohort, with 15% to 20% of those sequences being non-productive.

As to this clone: The specificity of this receptor is unknown. No clone much larger than this one lies a single base away; base qualities are absent.

The cohort comprised approximately 700 healthy bone marrow donors. At the time of sampling, every cohort member was nominally healthy, though immune exposures that went unrecorded were likely present. The donor tested CMV seronegative and was one of the 352 seronegative cohort members. A peripheral blood sample was provided by each donor, and peripheral blood mononuclear cells were used for TCR beta sequencing. The Qiagen DNeasy Blood Extraction Kit was used to extract genomic DNA from the blood cell samples. The receptor library was made with the immunoSEQ multiplex PCR assay. A mixture of 60 forward primers for TCR Vbeta segments and 13 reverse primers for TCR Jbeta segments was used in the multiplex PCR. A multiplex PCR assay on genomic DNA amplified the CDR3 region of rearranged TCR beta genes. On the Illumina HiSeq System, the amplified TCR beta libraries were sequenced as 87-base-pair reads. As for how the authors treated the data: A later analysis tallied around 82 million unique TCR beta chains across the 640 or so repertoires, and about 10 million of those chains were shared by two or more donors. A nearest-neighbor algorithm error-corrected the raw reads and collapsed the reads into unique sequences, merging closely related sequences to remove PCR and sequencing errors. Alignment of CDR3 sequences to IMGT reference sequences was used to assign V, D and J gene segments. For a sequence to be retained, a match of at least six nucleotides was required to both a V gene segment and a J gene segment. A rearrangement was called productive if the CDR3 had no stop codons and remained in frame with V and J, and every other rearrangement was called non-productive. CDR3 was defined by IMGT convention, running from the second conserved V-encoded cysteine to the conserved J-encoded phenylalanine. The earlier analysis of 587 of the donors excluded sequences that lacked an unambiguous match to a single V gene segment. In an earlier analysis of about 590 of the donors, a V segment was called functional when productive rearrangements were above 56.7%, and segregating when the standard deviation between donors exceeded 5%. A statistical classification framework was built to diagnose cytomegalovirus status from the catalog of TCR beta chain sequences. A later analysis assigned V and J genes by comparing TCR nucleotide sequences with IMGT/GENE-DB human TR gene sequences. The TCRdist pipeline was used in a later analysis to assign CDR3 sequences and most-parsimonious VDJ recombination scenarios. A later analysis defined each TCR beta chain by its CDR3 amino acid sequence plus V-gene family, and excluded reads lacking a unique V-gene family. As a way to deal with suspected cross-contamination and a sequencing artifact, a later analysis dropped under 600 nucleotide sequences that were highly shared and had low generation probability. For each public chain, a later analysis derived a clonal expansion index from normalized ranks of inferred template counts within each repertoire. Generation probabilities in a later analysis came from a VDJ recombination model fitted to out-of-frame rearrangements, and those results were checked against IGoR. A later analysis scored TCR-TCR, TCR-HLA and TCR-CMV co-occurrence with hypergeometric tests, applying a repertoire-size bias correction to TCR pairs. False discovery rates were estimated in a later analysis by permuting HLA or CMV assignments 20 times. In a later analysis, co-occurring TCRs were grouped using DBSCAN, with TCRdist sequence similarity added in when clustering inside HLA-allele-positive subsets. Repertoires with fewer than 30,000 or more than 120,000 public chains, plus five repertoires with anomalous nucleotide sharing, were excluded from co-occurrence clustering. TCRdb's version of the immuneACCESS table is confined to in-frame rearrangements and falls short of the full clone set. An unresolved V gene accounts for under half of the shortfall where checked; the remainder is of unknown origin. The V and J calls and the clone size are those of that table, but D and trimming were determined from the DNA. The sample table holds 150,000 to 200,000 clones, of which over 60% were seen once. Together, the top ten hold roughly 1.6% of the sample.

Points the paper makes about the study in general: Broadly in line with IMGT annotations, most TCR beta V segments showed up in productive rearrangements about 87% or about 30% of the time in an earlier analysis of several hundred of the donors. Sequencing depth was assumed to be roughly uniform across donors in the presence/absence analyses, though that assumption may not hold. A later analysis found that most CMV-associated TCR beta chains appeared HLA-restricted, with HLA associations seemingly driven largely by CMV exposure. Some IMGT-functional V segments, including TRBV6-2 and TRBV6-3, could not be told apart with the 87-base-pair reads, so those segments were excluded. Because some donors lacked HLA typing at each locus, the association tests relied only on the typed subset. In a later genetic analysis, fewer N-insertions in productive TCRs were reported among donors in an Asian-associated ancestry cluster than the approximately 630-donor mean. A later genetic analysis associated a missense DCLRE1C variant with V-gene and J-gene trimming of TCR beta chains, and an independent cohort replicated the association. In both the original and validation cohorts, the classifier was reported to diagnose cytomegalovirus status with high specificity and sensitivity. Correlated functional status among segregating V segments might be attributable to linkage disequilibrium, but an unknown experimental factor could not be ruled out. A further reported finding was that TCR beta sequences accurately predicted the HLA-A and HLA-B alleles for most subjects in the first cohort. While some public TCRs were present in many individuals, most TCR sequences turned up only very rarely across donors. Compared with equally common non-associated chains, HLA-associated TCR beta chains in a later analysis were more clonally expanded and had lower generation probabilities. According to a later analysis, parvovirus B19, influenza, CMV and Epstein-Barr virus appeared linked to several top co-occurrence clusters. When HLA alleles, especially DR and DQ, strongly co-occurred, attributing TCR associations to individual alleles was difficult. A few of the identified cytomegalovirus-associated TCR beta chains were confirmed in vitro to be specific for cytomegalovirus antigens. The earlier analysis of some 540 of the donors excluded seventeen rarely observed V segments, including chromosome 9 orphons, because counts were too low. The only immune exposure information available for the cohort was CMV serostatus. The study gave a list of roughly 150 TCR beta chains associated with cytomegalovirus. In a later analysis, some 17,000 TCR beta sequences were associated with specific HLA alleles at a false discovery rate of 0.05. The cohort was sequenced for TCR beta chains only, and without alpha or paired-chain data the features that could be detected were limited. The sequencing pipeline was judged likely to have produced a cluster of highly shared sequence variants as a technical artifact. According to a later analysis, TCR association rates differed among HLA loci, with DRB1 alleles showing the most associated TCRs and HLA-C alleles showing the fewest. It was suggested by the authors that the approach could potentially be generalized to other disease states and immunological phenotypes.

Between the V and J ends, shortened by 2 bases and 5 bases respectively, the junction contains 12 bases. As encoded in the germline V gene, CDR1 is ENHRY while CDR2 is SYGVKD. Measured from the cysteine to the phenylalanine, the CDR3 is 14 residues long. The kept DNA is CDR3 alone, 42 bases in frame from the first base. The sequenced sample was PBMCs. The receptor chain draws on TRBV10-3 and TRBJ1-1, with no confidently assigned D gene. This sequence was found in a girl between 5 and 17 years old in good health and CMV-seronegative. The nucleotide sequence reads TGTGCCATCAGTGAGCCTGGACTTGGGACTGAAGCTTTCTTT. This yields the protein CAISEPGLGTEAFF.